This T cell receptor (beta chain) comes out of a study of spatial heterogeneity in lung cancer (dated by TCRdb to about 2019). Broadly, across the study: More beta-chain than alpha-chain transcripts were consistently detected, likely reflecting higher beta-chain transcript abundance. TCR transcript counts in tumor regions correlated strongly with a T cell transcriptional module score from matched bulk RNA-seq. In the raw uncorrected reads, each unique combination of TCR and UMI appeared more than ten times on average. In non-small cell lung cancer, the study made a quantitative comparison of TCR alpha and beta repertoires among multiple tumor regions, matched nontumor lung and blood. The study linked features of the TCR repertoire to counts of nonsynonymous mutations, which were determined by whole-exome sequencing of tumor tissue. At surgery, both alpha and beta chains were TCR-sequenced in over 200 tumor regions, roughly 64 matched nontumor lung samples and 50 to 60 PBMC samples. The investigation overall reported the following: Confirming at a functional level the hypothesis that regional TCRs recognize regional mutations was considered to require additional single-cell paired TCR alpha and beta sequencing. TCR-seq coverage of tumor T cells was estimated to be only about 7% for alpha chains and about 13% for beta chains. Counts of ubiquitous and regional expanded TCRs correlated with counts of ubiquitous and regional nonsynonymous mutations, respectively. The number of expanded intratumoral alpha and beta TCRs correlated with the tumor nonsynonymous mutation count.

V lost 1 base and J lost 2 bases; the stretch between them is 13 bases long. The CDR3 runs 15 amino acids, cysteine and phenylalanine included. Of all the DNA, just the CDR3 is kept, 45 bases in frame from base 1. The germline V gene (reference sequence) gives CDR1 as DFQATT and CDR2 as SNEGSKA. Libraries came from 5' RACE. Data came from a NextSeq 500. To allow correction of PCR and sequencing errors, the TCR library protocol tagged every TCR cDNA molecule with a unique molecular identifier. The paper's data handling went like this. TCR identification, UMI-based error correction and CDR3 extraction were all carried out with Decombinator tools. TCRs above a frequency of 2 per 1,000, corresponding to the top 1% of the tumor frequency distribution, were defined as expanded. Expanded tumor TCRs statistically deemed absent (corrected P<0.05) from at least one tumor region were classed as regional, and all other expanded tumor TCRs were classed as ubiquitous. Renyi diversity was calculated using the R vegan package after each repertoire was subsampled 100 times to 5,000 TCRs. CDR3 similarity networks were built from amino acid triplet string-kernel similarity, connecting CDR3s with pairwise similarity above 0.82. TCRdb reprocessed the public reads (quality trimming at Q25 with fastp, clone calling with MiXCR) and kept in-frame beta chains. One record per CDR3 amino acid sequence lists the most common genes and DNA. The V and J calls and clone size come from TCRdb's table, not from the authors' own analysis. The sample includes over 25,000 distinct CDR3 sequences, with approximately 7% observed a single time. The top ten clones comprise approximately 24% of the sample.

This clonotype has at least ten counts. Its antigen is still unknown. No base-level quality is on record; no much larger clone is a single base apart. The sample's time point, from its label and the paper: sample taken at primary tumor resection. Samples were obtained from about 75 patients with early-stage, untreated non-small cell lung cancer from the lung TRACERx cohort. Without any cell sorting, TCR sequencing was performed on whole RNA extracted either from tumor and nontumor lung tissue or from cryopreserved PBMC samples. Only patients with enough RNA available from two or more tumor regions were chosen for TCR sequencing. Before selection, tumor and adjacent nontumor lung specimens were reviewed by a lung pathologist.

The rearrangement combines TRBV20-1 with TRBJ2-3; the D segment could be TRBD2, given 6 matching bases. This clonotype originated in a male donor with early-stage non-small cell lung cancer. Material: lung tumor tissue, obtained at surgery. The CDR3 reads as follows: CSARGGTFPTDTQYF. The nucleotides are TGCAGTGCTAGAGGAGGGACTTTCCCCACAGATACGCAGTATTTT.